These 22 T cell receptor beta chains originate from one sample sequenced in a study of T cell changes during pregnancy in multiple sclerosis. Data came from immunoSEQ multiplex PCR; TCRdb stores just in-frame clones and leaves some out. The table lists about 49,000 clones, 80% to 95% of them singletons. Sequenced material: peripheral blood, taken after pregnancy. These receptors were obtained from a female donor with multiple sclerosis, enrolled in a pregnancy study.

This chain uses TRBV19 with TRBJ2-3; TRBD2 matches at 8 bases. The CDR3 runs 13 residues. V was pared by 9 bases and J by 6 bases, with 8 bases of the junction left unmatched. Germline lookup yields CDR1 LNHDA and CDR2 SQIVND (reference sequence). The CDR3 DNA reads as TGTGCCAGCGCAGCGGGGGCGCTGGATACGCAGTATTTT. Translating gives CASAAGALDTQYF.

This chain uses TRBV14 with TRBJ1-2; maybe TRBD1 (5 bases). This CDR3 is 13 amino acids long. Germline CDR1 reads SGHDN; CDR2 reads FVKESK. V was trimmed by 2 bases and J by 3 bases, leaving 7 bases between them. The CDR3 region is CASSQQQDYGYTF. Written as DNA, the CDR3 is TGTGCCAGCAGCCAACAACAGGACTATGGCTACACCTTC.

The CDR3 sequence: CASTGTGGVGNEQFF. The CDR3 DNA is TGTGCCAGTACGGGCACAGGGGGCGTTGGAAATGAGCAGTTCTTC. The chain couples TRBV19 to TRBJ2-1; 9 nucleotides agree with TRBD1. The CDR3 contains 15 residues. With 7 bases clipped from V and 7 bases from J, the junction kept 11 bases outside the gene matches. Germline CDR1 LNHDA, CDR2 SQIVND (reference sequence).

The table lists this clone with a count of one. This sequence joins TRBV5-1 and TRBJ1-1; D not certain. The V end lost 0 bases, the J end lost 0 bases, and 9 bases lay between the germline ends. Looked up from germline, CDR1 is SGHRS and CDR2 is YFSETQ. The length of the CDR3 is 15 residues. CDR3 DNA sequence: TGCGCCAGCAGCTTGGGAAGCAGCGTGAACACTGAAGCTTTCTTT. It encodes CASSLGSSVNTEAFF.

J is TRBJ2-7 and V is TRBV4-3, with a possible D match to TRBD1 (5 bases). Germline V gene lookup returns CDR1 LGHNA and CDR2 YSLEER. Trimming left V 0 bases short and J 3 bases short, with 12 bases between. This CDR3 spans 15 amino acids. The CDR3 region is CASSQERPGNYEQYF. Written as DNA, the CDR3 is TGCGCCAGCAGCCAAGAACGCCCAGGGAACTACGAGCAGTACTTC.

This clone appeared once. The gene calls are TRBV5-1 and TRBJ2-5, with 16 bases matching TRBD2. Germline V gene sequence: CDR1 SGHRS, CDR2 YFSETQ. V gave up 7 bases and J gave up 4 bases; unmatched junction bases: 10. The CDR3 has 17 amino acids. The CDR3 spells CASWPGTSGGAAETQYF. DNA of the CDR3: TGCGCCAGCTGGCCCGGGACTAGCGGGGGGGCCGCAGAGACCCAGTACTTC.

This chain links TRBV19 with TRBJ1-1; 7 bases are shared with TRBD1. This CDR3 contains 14 residues. Germline V gene sequence: CDR1 LNHDA, CDR2 SQIVND (reference sequence). Germline trimming cut 4 bases from V and 5 bases from J; bases unmatched to any gene: 7. For the CDR3, the DNA is TGTGCCAGTAGTACGACAGGGTCGGGGACTGAAGCTTTCTTT. This sequence encodes CASSTTGSGTEAFF.

The J gene is TRBJ1-5, the V gene TRBV7-2; 11 nucleotides match TRBD1. Germline CDR1 is SGHTA and CDR2 is FQGNSA. Trimming removed 5 bases from V and 1 base from J; junction bases left unmatched: 1. The CDR3 spans 15 residues. This chain's CDR3 is CASSGQGASNQPQHF. The CDR3 DNA reads as TGTGCCAGCAGCGGACAGGGGGCGAGCAATCAGCCCCAGCATTTT.

This chain links TRBV5-5 with TRBJ2-1, with 12 bases identical to TRBD2. V trimming: 7 bases; J trimming: 4 bases; junction bases outside the gene matches: 9. CDR1 is SGHKS and CDR2 is YYEKEE in the germline V gene (reference sequence). This CDR3 comprises 16 residues. CDR3 DNA sequence: TGTGCCAGCCTTAGAACTAGCGGGGGGCCTTACAATGAGCAGTTCTTC. Protein product: CASLRTSGGPYNEQFF.

The chain carries TRBV4-3 and TRBJ2-2; a weak D match, TRBD1 (5 bases). V lost 3 bases and J 2 bases, leaving 13 bases between the germline ends. Germline V gives CDR1 LGHNA, CDR2 YSLEER. The length of the CDR3 is 16 residues. The CDR3 region has the DNA TGCGCCAGCAGCCAGGACACCACCTCAAACACCGGGGAGCTGTTTTTT. Residues: CASSQDTTSNTGELFF.

The chain employs TRBV11-2 and TRBJ2-7; 13 bases are shared with TRBD2. Germline V lookup: CDR1 SGHAT, CDR2 FQNNGV. The J segment lost 0 bases and the V segment lost 4 bases, leaving 12 bases of the junction unmatched. The CDR3 sequence is 19 residues long. The CDR3 DNA sequence: TGTGCCAGCAGCTCAACCCCGGGACTAGCGGGGAGTAGCTCCTACGAGCAGTACTTC. Its translation is CASSSTPGLAGSSSYEQYF.

The chain combines TRBV6-4 with TRBJ2-1, with D uncertain. The CDR3 loop spans 13 amino acids. Germline V gene data show CDR1 as MRHNA and CDR2 as SNTAGT. Between the trimmed V and J ends, which lost 3 bases and 10 bases, there was a span of 13 bases. This chain's CDR3 is CASSDGPVREQFF. Written as DNA, the CDR3 is TGTGCCAGCAGTGATGGGCCAGTACGAGAGCAGTTCTTC.

V usage is TRBV6-1 and J usage is TRBJ1-5; D uncertain. The CDR3 runs to 14 residues. The germline V gene encodes CDR1 MNHNS and CDR2 SASEGT. Here the CDR3 reads CSSHFRDPNQPQHF. CDR3 nucleotides: TGTTCCTCCCACTTCCGGGATCCCAATCAGCCCCAGCATTTT.

This chain joins TRBV7-9 and TRBJ1-1; 8 bases fit TRBD1. In germline, CDR1 is SEHNR, CDR2 FQNEAQ (reference sequence). V lost 1 base, J lost 4 bases, and 8 bases stayed unmatched. CDR3 length equals 16 residues. The CDR3 nucleotides are TGTGCCAGCAGCTTAGGGCTACAGGGGGGTAGCACTGAAGCTTTCTTT. Translating gives CASSLGLQGGSTEAFF.

The chain recombines TRBV10-2 with TRBJ1-1; D is perhaps TRBD1 (5 bases). CDR3 length equals 13 residues. From germline, CDR1 is WSHSY and CDR2 SAAADI. Trimming took 6 bases from V and 6 from J, leaving 14 bases between them. The chain's CDR3 is CASRGRAVPEAFF. Written as DNA, the CDR3 is TGCGCCAGCAGGGGCAGGGCCGTCCCTGAAGCTTTCTTT.

This chain connects TRBV5-1 to TRBJ1-1, with TRBD1 identical over 8 bases. V gave up 4 bases and J gave up 1 base; unmatched junction bases: 6. The CDR3 loop spans 15 amino acids. CDR1 is SGHRS and CDR2 is YFSETQ in the germline V gene. The DNA of the CDR3 is TGCGCCAGCAGCGCTTCCGGGACAGGGAACACTGAAGCTTTCTTT. The encoded protein is CASSASGTGNTEAFF.

This clone has only one observation. CDR3 nucleotides: TGTGCCAGTATTGGGACAGGGAACACCGGGGAGCTGTTTTTT. Its protein product is CASIGTGNTGELFF. The gene calls are TRBV19 and TRBJ2-2; TRBD1 agrees at 8 bases. The V gene end was trimmed by 7 bases and the J gene end by 1 base; junction bases not matched to a gene: 2. CDR1 and CDR2 (germline): LNHDA, SQIVND (reference sequence). The CDR3 length is 14 residues.

The chain uses TRBV11-2 and TRBJ1-1, with D possibly matching TRBD1 (6 bases). The CDR3 sequence is 16 residues long. Germline-derived CDR1 and CDR2 are SGHAT and FQNNGV. Trimming stripped 0 bases from V and 5 bases from J, with 16 bases between. CDR3 residues: CASSLDTAGAGTEAFF. CDR3 nucleotides: TGTGCCAGCAGCTTAGATACGGCAGGGGCAGGGACTGAAGCTTTCTTT.

V usage is TRBV6-4 and J usage is TRBJ2-3; 12 nucleotides match TRBD2. The CDR3 is 15 amino acids. V lost 3 bases and J lost 6; bases outside the gene matches: 4. Per germline, CDR1 MRHNA and CDR2 SNTAGT. CDR3 amino acids: CASSETSGGTDTQYF. DNA for the CDR3: TGTGCCAGCAGTGAGACTAGCGGGGGAACGGATACGCAGTATTTT.

This clone appeared once. The gene calls are TRBV6-1 and TRBJ2-2; 11 nucleotides line up with TRBD2. Germline trimming cut 4 bases from V and 4 bases from J; bases unmatched to any gene: 5. Germline values: CDR1 MNHNS, CDR2 SASEGT. This CDR3 region has 16 residues. The CDR3 sequence: CASSGSSGGPTGELFF. CDR3 sequence (DNA): TGTGCCAGCAGTGGCTCTAGCGGGGGGCCCACCGGGGAGCTGTTTTTT.

The chain recombines TRBV15 with TRBJ1-1; D gene unclear. This CDR3 has 14 residues. Trimming took 0 bases from V and 1 from J, leaving 6 bases between them. Germline assignment: CDR1 LNHNV and CDR2 YYDKDF (reference sequence). The CDR3 loop is CATSRDIRNTEAFF. The CDR3 nucleotides are TGTGCCACCAGCAGAGATATCAGGAACACTGAAGCTTTCTTT.

The chain has TRBV7-3 and TRBJ2-6; the match to TRBD2 covers 7 bases. The CDR3 loop spans 17 amino acids. In germline, CDR1 is SGHTA, CDR2 FQGTGA. V lost 0 bases and J lost 1; bases outside the gene matches: 3. CDR3 DNA sequence: TGTGCCAGCAGCTTAACTGGACTAGGATCTGGGGCCAACGTCCTGACTTTC. Residues: CASSLTGLGSGANVLTF.